The rows below give T cell receptor beta chains drawn from one sample of a study of OX40 agonist ivuxolimab in advanced cancers. Sequencing was performed with immunoSEQ multiplex PCR; in TCRdb, only in-frame clones are kept and a portion is missing. Among 77,000 or so clones listed, roughly 87% were seen once. Sequencing was performed on CD4+ or CD8+ T cells sorted from blood, taken in a trial of the OX40 agonist ivuxolimab. These receptors were collected from an adult with an advanced solid tumor such as melanoma, head and neck, liver or kidney cancer. Each CDR3 is given with its conserved first and last residue. A D gene is named only where the DNA matches it firmly. Only part of the rows carry a size: once, few, many, or a class if the clone is expanded.

.	TRBJ2-2	TRBV27	.	TGTGCCAGCAGTTCCAGTATGTCGAACACCGGGGAGCTGTTTTTT	CASSSSMSNTGELFF
.	TRBJ1-5	TRBV7-9	.	TGTGCCAGCAGCTCCTCGTCGGGGCCCCAGCATTTT	CASSSSSGPQHF
.	TRBJ2-1	TRBV7-2	.	TGTGCCAGCAGCTTAGCGCGTAGGAGGGAGCGAGGGGATGAGCAGTTCTTC	CASSLARRRERGDEQFF
TRBD2	TRBJ2-7	TRBV19	once	TGTGCCAGTAGTATAGGGGGACTAGCGGGAGTCCACGAGCAGTACTTC	CASSIGGLAGVHEQYF
.	TRBJ1-4	TRBV10-3	.	TGTGCCATCAGTGATCTACGGACAGCTGATAAACTGTTTTTT	CAISDLRTADKLFF
.	TRBJ1-1	TRBV7-9	.	TGTGCCAGCAGCTTAGACAGGAGCTTAGGCACTGAAGCTTTCTTT	CASSLDRSLGTEAFF
.	TRBJ1-5	TRBV2	few	TGTGCCAGCAGGGCCGACATTAGCAATCAGCCCCAGCATTTT	CASRADISNQPQHF
.	TRBJ2-5	TRBV2	.	TGTGCCAGCAGTGAGGAGGTGATAGGCAAGACCCAGTACTTC	CASSEEVIGKTQYF
.	TRBJ2-6	TRBV5-1	.	TGCGCCAGCAGCTTCCTAGCGAGAGGGGCCAACGTCCTGACTTTC	CASSFLARGANVLTF
.	TRBJ2-7	TRBV6-1	.	TGTGCCAGCAGTGGGGCGGGACAGTCGTTTTCCTACGAGCAGTACTTC	CASSGAGQSFSYEQYF
.	TRBJ2-6	TRBV2	.	TGTGCCAGCACCCAGGAGAGCTCTGGGGCCAACGTCCTGACTTTC	CASTQESSGANVLTF
.	TRBJ1-2	TRBV28	.	TGTGCCAGCAGTACATCCACAGGGCCCTATGGCTACACCTTC	CASSTSTGPYGYTF
.	TRBJ1-4	TRBV28	.	TGTGCCAGCAGTCTCCCGGGGACAACTAATGAAAAACTGTTTTTT	CASSLPGTTNEKLFF
.	TRBJ2-1	TRBV5-1	once	TGCGCCAGCAGCTTCCGGGGCCCCACCCCCAATGAGCAGTTCTTC	CASSFRGPTPNEQFF